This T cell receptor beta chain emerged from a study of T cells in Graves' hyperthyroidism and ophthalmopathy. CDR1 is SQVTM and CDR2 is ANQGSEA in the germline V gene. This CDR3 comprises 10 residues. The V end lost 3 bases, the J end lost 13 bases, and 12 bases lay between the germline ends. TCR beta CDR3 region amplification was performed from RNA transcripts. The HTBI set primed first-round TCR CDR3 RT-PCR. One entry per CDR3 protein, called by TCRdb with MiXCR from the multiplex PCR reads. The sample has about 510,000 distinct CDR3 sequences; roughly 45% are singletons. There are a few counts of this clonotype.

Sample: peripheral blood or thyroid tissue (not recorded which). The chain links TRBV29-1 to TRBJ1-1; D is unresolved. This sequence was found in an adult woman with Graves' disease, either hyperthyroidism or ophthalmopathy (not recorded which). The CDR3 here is CSVDDLERFF. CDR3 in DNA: TGCAGCGTTGACGATCTCGAACGTTTCTTT. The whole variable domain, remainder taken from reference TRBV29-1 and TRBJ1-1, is SAVISQKPSRDICQRGTSLTIQCQVDSQVTMMFWYRQQPGQSLTLIATANQGSEATYESGFVIDKFPISRPNLTFSTLTVSNMSPEDSSIYLCSVDDLERFFGQGTRLTVV.